This T cell receptor (beta chain) appears in the sequencing data of a study of cytomegalovirus exposure and HLA in healthy donors. Study-wide points: Highly shared sequence variants in one cluster were likely a sequencing artifact. Analyses of presence/absence relied on an assumption of roughly uniform sequencing depth across donors. Available immune exposure information covered CMV serostatus only.

The primer mix had 60 Vbeta and 13 Jbeta primers. Produced via immunoSEQ multiplex PCR; TCRdb's table is partial and in-frame only. In the table there are under 95,000 clones, about 7.6% of which are singletons. This CDR3 has 20 amino acids. J was trimmed by 0 bases and V by 3 bases; bases with no gene match: 13. The germline V gene encodes CDR1 MGHRA and CDR2 YSYEKL. Turning to this clone: Its antigen remains unknown.

Sequencing was carried out using PBMCs. The chain combines TRBV4-1 with TRBJ2-4; 11 nucleotides line up with TRBD1. The TCR originated in a man between 45 and 60 years old in good health and CMV-seronegative. The CDR3 DNA reads TGCGCCAGCAGCCACGAACTTGGGACAGGGGGTAGGTTAGCCAAAAACATTCAGTACTTC. Encoded protein: CASSHELGTGGRLAKNIQYF.